This T cell receptor (beta chain) was found in a study of blood T cells in healthy people across ages. The CDR3 is 15 amino acids. Germline V gives CDR1 SNHLY, CDR2 FYNNEI. With V trimmed by 7 bases and J by 5 bases, 9 bases remained unmatched. Alongside a J-beta primer mix, a sample-barcoded 5' primer served in a second PCR lasting about 7 to 12 cycles. One entry per CDR3 protein, called by TCRdb with MiXCR from the 5' RACE reads. This table has approximately 850,000 distinct CDR3 sequences, around 42% appearing once. This clonotype was observed a few times. The V call is TRBV2, the J call TRBJ2-5; TRBD2 agrees at 11 bases. Sequenced material: blood. This TCR was recovered from a man aged 60 to 69 in good health. The CDR3 region is CASTETSGVGETQYF. The DNA of the CDR3 is TGTGCCAGCACCGAGACTAGCGGGGTGGGGGAGACCCAGTACTTC.